The rows below give T cell receptor beta chains drawn from one sample of a study of blood T cell repertoires in COVID-19. Produced via immunoSEQ multiplex PCR; TCRdb's table is partial and in-frame only. The profile shows under 300,000 clones, around four fifths of them singletons. Sequencing was done on a sample of peripheral blood. All receptors come from a man between 60 and 75 years old who had recovered from COVID-19. Both conserved end residues are part of each CDR3. D genes are given only for firm matches. Not all rows give a size; the values are once, few, many and, for expanded clones, a class.

NA,TRBV4-2,NA,TRBJ2-1,TGTGCCAGCAGCCAAGAGTTAGACACGCACTACAATGAGCAGTTCTTC,CASSQELDTHYNEQFF
NA,TRBV6-6,NA,TRBJ2-1,TGTGCCAGCAGTCGAATCAGGGATGAGCAGTTCTTC,CASSRIRDEQFF
NA,TRBV7-8,NA,TRBJ1-1,TGTGCCAGCAGTCCGACAGCTCGATCTTCGAACACTGAAGCTTTCTTT,CASSPTARSSNTEAFF
TRBD2,TRBV7-9,once,TRBJ2-1,TGTGCCAGCAGCACCACCCCCGGACTAGCGGGCGGTCACCCTTACAATGAGCAGTTCTTC,CASSTTPGLAGGHPYNEQFF
TRBD1,TRBV6-6,NA,TRBJ1-2,TGTGCCAGCACCGGGACAGGGAACTATGGCTACACCTTC,CASTGTGNYGYTF
TRBD1,TRBV5-4,few,TRBJ1-5,TGTGCCAGCAGCTGGGGACAGAACAATCAGCCCCAGCATTTT,CASSWGQNNQPQHF
TRBD1,TRBV29-1,NA,TRBJ2-7,TGCAGCGTCCGAGCGACAGGGCTCCACGAGCAGTACTTC,CSVRATGLHEQYF
NA,TRBV12-5,NA,TRBJ1-2,TGTGCTAGTGGTCCGGACTACTATGGCTACACCTTC,CASGPDYYGYTF
TRBD1,TRBV30,NA,TRBJ1-1,TGTGCCTGGAGTAACACAGGGGGCCTAGCTTTCTTT,CAWSNTGGLAFF
NA,TRBV28,NA,TRBJ1-5,TGTGCCAGCAGTTCGCTACCGACTCTGGCTCAGCCCCAGCATTTT,CASSSLPTLAQPQHF
TRBD1,TRBV5-1,NA,TRBJ2-2,TGCGCCAGCAGACGGACAGGGGTCACCGGGGAGCTGTTTTTT,CASRRTGVTGELFF
TRBD1,TRBV5-1,NA,TRBJ2-7,TGCGCCAGCAGCTTGGTGGCAGGGGGCGGCTTCGAGCAGTACTTC,CASSLVAGGGFEQYF
TRBD1,TRBV2,NA,TRBJ2-1,TGTGCCAGCCGGACAGGGCCCTCCGGTGAGCAGTTCTTC,CASRTGPSGEQFF
NA,TRBV3-1/TRBV3-2,NA,TRBJ1-1,TGTGCCAGCAGCCAAGGGGCCCTAATGAACACTGAAGCTTTCTTT,CASSQGALMNTEAFF
NA,TRBV6-5,NA,TRBJ2-2,TGTGCCAGCAGCAGACAGGGCGGGGACACCGGGGAGCTGTTTTTT,CASSRQGGDTGELFF
TRBD1,TRBV15,NA,TRBJ1-4,TGTGCCACCAGCGCCCGGACAGGGTCGGATGAAAAACTGTTTTTT,CATSARTGSDEKLFF
NA,TRBV11-2,NA,TRBJ1-1,TGTGCCAGTTTGGGGGGGAACACTGAAGCTTTCTTT,CASLGGNTEAFF
NA,TRBV19,NA,TRBJ1-1,TGTGCCAGTAGTATAGAGGCCCGCCTCAGGAACACTGAAGCTTTCTTT,CASSIEARLRNTEAFF
NA,TRBV18,NA,TRBJ1-1,TGTGCCAGCTCATCGCGGCTGCGGGGGGCGAGTAACGGGAACACTGAAGCTTTCTTT,CASSSRLRGASNGNTEAFF
NA,TRBV2,NA,TRBJ2-7,TGTGCCAGCAGTTTCCAGGGATTTAACGAGCAGTACTTC,CASSFQGFNEQYF